This paragraph covers one TCR beta chain sequence. What it recognizes is unknown. The length of the CDR3 is 18 residues. Looked up from germline, CDR1 is LGHNA and CDR2 is YSLEER. J gave up 2 bases and V 0 bases, and 11 bases lay outside the gene matches. The data belong to a study of cytomegalovirus exposure and HLA in healthy donors. The study's findings and limits: Previous analysis showed most TCR beta V segments were productive about 87% or about 30% of the time. Follow-up analysis later connected one missense variant in DCLRE1C with trimming of TCR beta V- and J-genes. After further analysis at a later stage, 16,951 TCR beta sequences were associated with HLA alleles at 0.05 false discovery rate.

PCR amplification relied on 60 Vbeta primers (plus 13 Jbeta primers). The assay was immunoSEQ multiplex PCR, and TCRdb's table has in-frame clones only and misses some. The repertoire includes about 160,000 clones, approximately 72% of them detected once, and 7% to 7.5% sits in the top ten. This chain connects TRBV4-3 to TRBJ1-2; 8 bases line up with TRBD1. Material for sequencing was PBMCs. The clonotype comes from a man aged 40-50 years in good health and CMV-seropositive. This chain's CDR3 is CASSQDLRAGGLNYGYTF. In DNA form, the CDR3 reads TGCGCCAGCAGCCAAGACCTTCGGGCAGGGGGCCTCAACTATGGCTACACCTTC.